The T cell receptor (beta chain) under discussion was sequenced for a study of Graves' ophthalmopathy and Graves' hyperthyroidism (dated 2018 in TCRdb). Study-wide context: Peripheral blood samples were taken at the time of initial diagnosis, before any treatment was given. To tell Graves' ophthalmopathy apart from Graves' hyperthyroidism, and to predict which patients would progress to ophthalmopathy, the study relied on TCR beta repertoire signatures. In total, around 140 blood samples were TCR-sequenced: 43 ophthalmopathy, some 75 hyperthyroidism and approximately 17 hyperthyroidism-to-ophthalmopathy patients. To explore V-J signatures that distinguish ophthalmopathy from hyperthyroidism, a discovery set of 100 patients was enrolled, made up of 43 with ophthalmopathy and some 56 with stable hyperthyroidism. An independent validation cohort was composed of fewer than 20 hyperthyroidism patients and more than 15 patients who later progressed from hyperthyroidism to ophthalmopathy. In over 5 hyperthyroidism patients, the T-cell repertoire of thyroid tissue was compared with the T-cell repertoire of blood. Following sampling, methimazole starting at 30 mg daily was administered to hyperthyroidism patients, and high-dose intravenous methylprednisolone was administered to ophthalmopathy patients.

CDR1 MGHDK and CDR2 SYGVNS are derived from the germline V gene. The CDR3, cysteine through phenylalanine, is 16 amino acids long. The retained sequence is limited to the CDR3, 48 bases, with the frame set at the first base. Ophthalmopathy patients had moderately to severely active disease, Clinical Activity Score of at least 3, NOSPECS grade of at least 4, and disease duration under 3 months. Patients with other autoimmune diseases, uncontrolled infections, pregnancy or lactation were excluded. Clinical symptoms, serum thyroxine, TRAb, thyroid ultrasound and orbital computed tomography were used for diagnosis. PBMCs were isolated from 8 to 10 ml of fresh peripheral blood by Ficoll-Paque density gradient centrifugation. Total RNA was extracted with Trizol reagent and quality-checked on an Agilent 2100 Bioanalyzer. Overall study results and their limits: Among expanded thyroid clonotypes with frequency above 0.001, most also showed up in blood, which suggests that blood repertoires may reflect the thyroid immune response. Sample size was not predetermined statistically, and investigators were not blinded to group allocation. In cross-validation, the 13-signature model distinguished ophthalmopathy from stable hyperthyroidism with nearly 90% sensitivity and about 84% specificity, and in the test set the corresponding values were roughly 78% and 74%. In validation, the model predicted ophthalmopathy progression with about 70% sensitivity and around 72% specificity; some 13 predicted patients were CT-confirmed with GO in a median of around 6 months.

A note on this clonotype: It has no known antigen specificity. Its ends do not fully match the called genes, so a read error is possible.

TCR beta CDR3 regions were amplified from RNA transcripts for repertoire sequencing. HTBI primers and the Qiagen OneStep RT-PCR kit were used in a first-round RT-PCR, which was followed by a second-round multiplex PCR, size selection and purification. The libraries underwent paired-end sequencing with 100 bp reads on an Illumina HiSeq2000. As for how the authors treated the data: Reads were processed with SOAPnuke, discarding reads with adapters, uncalled bases, mean Phred below 15, or no exact constant-primer or identifier match. High-quality paired reads were merged with COPE v1.2.5. Clonotypes were defined as unique nucleotide sequences and were aligned to IMGT TRB V, D and J references using MiTCR v1.1. The analysis was limited to V-J combinations with a frequency above 0.0001, which together covered 99.2% of repertoires. For each V-J combination, a TCR clonal expansion and chaos score was defined as the ratio of F50 clonal expansion to chaos observed in the TCRdist matrix. Features were reduced by Welch's t-statistics and random forest to around 13 V-J combinations, which fed a naive Bayes classifier. The Morisita-Horn index was used to measure how similar the thyroid and blood repertoires were. In TCRdb, the public reads were trimmed at Q25 with fastp and aligned with MiXCR, with productive beta chains retained. When rows share a CDR3 protein, they turn into one entry using the most common DNA and genes. TCRdb's processing, not the study's, gives the V and J calls here. A total of hundreds of thousands of distinct CDR3 sequences appear in this sample, just over 40% of them only once. The ten largest clones capture around 3.3% of the sample.

This clonotype was obtained from an adult man with Graves' ophthalmopathy. The chain links TRBV25-1 with TRBJ1-2, with 7 bases in between that match TRBD1. Sequencing was carried out using peripheral blood. The CDR3 region has the sequence CASSPGGQSNNYDYTF. The DNA sequence is as follows: TGTGCCAGCAGCCCCGGGGGACAGTCGAATAACTATGACTACACCTTC.